The present T cell receptor (beta chain) was sequenced within a study of blood T cell repertoires in COVID-19 (dated by TCRdb to about 2020). For the wider study: Collaborator samples came from the United States, Italy and Spain and covered acute and convalescent phases of COVID-19. Deeply sampled blood TCRbeta repertoires from subjects exposed to, actively infected with, or recovered from COVID-19 were included in the dataset. Nearly every sample came with metadata listing a de-identified subject ID, COVID-19 status, age in years and sex. HLA class I and class II types, where available, came from metadata supplied by the sample provider rather than from assay-based typing. A freely available public database, intended as a resource for researchers studying the immune response to SARS-CoV-2, is where the repertoires were released. The material from the prospective study consisted of cDNA or gDNA derived from T cells, B-cell-depleted T cells, or PBMCs. Samples were obtained from the ongoing ImmuneRACE study (first 160 participants) and from 1,254 subjects provided by 6 global collaborators. Here is what the overall study found, with its caveats: The amount of clinical and demographic metadata varied by source and participant and was provided uncurated.

TCRbeta CDR3 regions were amplified from genomic DNA by means of the immunoSEQ Assay, a bias-controlled multiplex PCR. The authors' analysis ran thus. The number of nucleated cells in each sample was estimated from the amplification of reference gene primers within the assay. Sequence reads were collapsed and filtered to measure the absolute abundance of every unique TCRbeta CDR3 rearrangement. For each sample, productive Simpson clonality was calculated by taking the square root of Simpson's diversity index across productive rearrangements. TCRdb obtained this table from immuneACCESS and retained in-frame rearrangements with V and J assigned. These tables miss some clones; where compared with another copy, unresolved V genes account for less than half of the shortfall, and the remainder is unexplained. V and J calls and clone size are given by that table; D and trimming were obtained from the DNA. The sample table holds under 400,000 clones, of which 88% were seen once. The leading ten clones occupy just over 1% of the sample.

Enrolling through a virtual design, the prospective study's participants ranged in age from roughly 18 to 95 years and lived across some 23 United States geographic areas. To assign participants to cohorts, the prospective study relied on clinical history that participants themselves reported in a screening survey and a study questionnaire. Exposed participants had been in contact, within 2 weeks of entering the study, with a person who had a PCR-confirmed or clinician-diagnosed case of COVID-19. In the prospective study, whole blood, serum and a nasopharyngeal or oropharyngeal swab were collected from each participant by mobile phlebotomists. Over a roughly 2-month period, participants in the prospective study had the option of providing additional blood draws and questionnaires. Before DNA extraction, blood samples from the prospective study were shipped at room temperature or frozen. A note on this clone: Its antigen remains unidentified. No much larger clone is present one base from it, and per-base qualities are unavailable.

CDR1 MNHNS and CDR2 SASEGT are derived from the germline V gene. The junction carries 9 bases between V and J, which are trimmed by 0 bases and 1 base respectively. There are 15 amino acids in the CDR3, from cysteine to phenylalanine inclusive. Only the CDR3 region is kept as DNA, spanning 45 bases read in frame from base 1. The TCR comes from a woman between 25 and 40 years old who had been exposed to COVID-19. The chain uses TRBV6-1 and TRBJ2-5, with the identity of the D gene unclear. Sequencing was performed on PBMCs or T cells enriched from blood (not recorded which). The DNA sequence is as follows: TGTGCCAGCAGTGAAGCGATGGGCACCCAAGAGACCCAGTACTTC. Its protein product is CASSEAMGTQETQYF.